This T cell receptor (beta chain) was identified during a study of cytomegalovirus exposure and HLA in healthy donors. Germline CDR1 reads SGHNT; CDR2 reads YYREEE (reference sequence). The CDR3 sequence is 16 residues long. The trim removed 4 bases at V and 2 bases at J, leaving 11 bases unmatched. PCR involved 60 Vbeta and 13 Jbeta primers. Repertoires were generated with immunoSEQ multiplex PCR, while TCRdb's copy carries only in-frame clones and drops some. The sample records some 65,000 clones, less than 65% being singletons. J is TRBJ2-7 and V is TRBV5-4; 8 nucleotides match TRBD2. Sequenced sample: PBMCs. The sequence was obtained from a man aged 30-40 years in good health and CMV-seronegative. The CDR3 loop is CASSPDGGGLTYEQYF. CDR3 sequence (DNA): TGTGCCAGCAGCCCCGATGGCGGGGGGCTCACCTACGAGCAGTACTTC.